The 8 T cell receptor beta chains presented below share a single source sample, sequenced in a study of T-cell reconstitution after alpha-beta-depleted transplantation in children. Preparation of the TCRbeta library was carried out with unique molecular identifiers. One entry per CDR3 protein results from TCRdb running MiXCR on the PCR reads. Of 200,000 to 300,000 distinct CDR3 sequences detected, more than 20% appear once; the ten largest clones hold approximately 2.5%. The sequenced sample was PBMCs, obtained before TCRalphabeta/CD19-depleted stem cell transplant. All receptors derive from a girl aged 2 to 9 with Fanconi anemia, due to receive a stem cell transplant.

This clonotype was detected ten times or more. J is TRBJ2-7 and V is TRBV5-1; D is ambiguous. Germline V lookup: CDR1 SGHRS, CDR2 YFSETQ. The CDR3 sequence is 13 residues long. Trimming took 5 bases from V and 0 from J, leaving 9 bases between them. This CDR3 is CASRPTGSYEQYF. The CDR3 nucleotides read TGCGCCAGCAGGCCGACTGGCTCCTACGAGCAGTACTTC.

This clonotype was recorded at least ten times. The rearrangement joins TRBV29-1 to TRBJ1-2, with TRBD1 matching over 12 bases. This CDR3 region has 16 residues. J lost 7 bases, V lost 5 bases, and 14 bases had no gene match. Germline V gene sequence: CDR1 SQVTM, CDR2 ANQGSEA. DNA of the CDR3: TGCAGCGTTCTCCGGGACAGGGGGCTCCGACGGCGTGGCTACACCTTC. Protein sequence: CSVLRDRGLRRRGYTF.

This rearrangement joins TRBV7-2 to TRBJ2-3; D is tentatively TRBD1 or TRBD2 (5 bases each). CDR3 length: 16 amino acids. Germline CDR1 and CDR2: SGHTA and FQGNSA. V dropped 4 bases and J dropped 2 bases, with 16 bases sitting between them. CDR3 protein: CASSSPPGRLTDTQYF. Here the CDR3 DNA reads TGTGCCAGCAGCTCGCCCCCGGGACGGCTCACAGATACGCAGTATTTT.

This clonotype was observed at least ten times. The V gene is TRBV6-5, the J gene TRBJ2-7; 10 nucleotides align to TRBD2. V was pared by 2 bases and J by 0 bases, with 7 bases of the junction left unmatched. This CDR3 region has 17 residues. The V gene's germline CDR1 is MNHEY and CDR2 SVGAGI. The CDR3 region is CASSYPLLAGSSYEQYF. As DNA, the CDR3 is TGTGCCAGCAGTTACCCCCTACTAGCGGGGAGCTCCTACGAGCAGTACTTC.

In its sample, this clonotype was seen many times. The rearrangement links TRBV12-3 or TRBV12-4 to TRBJ2-7, with a possible D match to TRBD1 (6 bases). Trimming removed 6 bases at V and 5 bases at J, with 17 bases between. This CDR3 has 14 amino acids. CDR3 sequence: CASSDNRKGDEQYF. The CDR3 bases are TGTGCCAGCAGCGACAACAGGAAGGGGGACGAGCAGTACTTC.

The chain couples TRBV6-5 to TRBJ1-2, with unresolved D. In germline, CDR1 is MNHEY, CDR2 SVGAGI. Trimming took off 3 bases at V and 4 bases at J, with 15 bases between the two ends. The CDR3 loop spans 15 amino acids. CDR3: CASSYNNGYGYGYTF. The CDR3 DNA reads TGTGCCAGCAGTTATAATAATGGATACGGCTATGGCTACACCTTC.

This clonotype came up many times. The V call is TRBV20-1, the J call TRBJ2-1, with a tentative D call TRBD2 (5 bases). The germline V and J ends were trimmed by 0 bases and 3 bases, with 15 bases remaining between them. The CDR3 has 16 residues. Looked up from germline, CDR1 is DFQATT and CDR2 is SNEGSKA (reference sequence). The CDR3: CSARDRRLSFYNEQFF. CDR3 in DNA: TGCAGTGCTAGAGATCGTCGACTAAGCTTCTACAATGAGCAGTTCTTC.

At least ten counts were recorded for this clonotype. The CDR3 loop is CSVLTSGVYTDTQYF. CDR3 DNA sequence: TGCAGCGTTCTTACTAGCGGGGTATACACAGATACGCAGTATTTT. The chain combines TRBV29-1 with TRBJ2-3; 10 bases fit TRBD2. With V trimmed by 5 bases and J by 2 bases, 7 bases remained unmatched. CDR1 is SQVTM and CDR2 is ANQGSEA in the germline V gene. The CDR3 is made up of 15 amino acids.